This T cell receptor (beta chain) was sequenced during a study of Graves' ophthalmopathy and Graves' hyperthyroidism. The CDR3 has 12 residues. Trimming pared 0 bases from V and 6 bases from J, leaving 9 bases between. Germline lookup yields CDR1 GTSNPN and CDR2 SVGIG (reference sequence). RNA transcripts were the template, and TCR beta CDR3 regions were amplified from them. HTBI-primed RT-PCR formed the first round, and a multiplex PCR formed the second. One entry per CDR3 protein results from TCRdb running MiXCR on the multiplex PCR reads. There are about 740,000 distinct CDR3 sequences in the sample; roughly two fifths occur only once, and approximately 43% lies in the top ten.

The chain combines TRBV30 with TRBJ2-7; D perhaps matches TRBD2 (5 bases). This clonotype originated in an adult man with Graves' ophthalmopathy. Source material: peripheral blood. CDR3 amino acids: CAWSVLGREQYF. DNA for the CDR3: TGTGCCTGGAGTGTACTAGGTCGCGAGCAGTACTTC.